This T cell receptor (beta chain) appears in the sequencing data of a study of T cells in Graves' hyperthyroidism and ophthalmopathy. Broader study findings: Ophthalmopathy was separated from stable hyperthyroidism by a 13 V-J model. Blood samples included most of the expanded thyroid clonotypes exceeding 0.001.

Amplification yielded TCR beta CDR3 regions, with RNA transcripts as the source. The HTBI primer set was used in a first-round RT-PCR of the TCR CDR3. TCRdb redid the calling of the multiplex PCR reads with MiXCR, one entry per CDR3 protein. Of some 770,000 distinct CDR3 sequences in the sample, around 17% were seen once. With respect to this clonotype: Its target is unknown.

The TCR was taken from a man younger than 35 with Graves' hyperthyroidism. Sequencing was carried out using blood.

This CDR3 is CASSPGRHGANEQFF. The CDR3 DNA follows: TGTGCCAGCTCACCCGGCAGGCACGGGGCCAATGAGCAGTTCTTC. The V call is TRBV18, the J call TRBJ2-1, with D perhaps given as TRBD1 or TRBD2 (5 bases each). CDR3 size: 15 residues. V dropped 3 bases and J dropped 6 bases, with 15 bases sitting between them. The germline V gene encodes CDR1 KGHSH and CDR2 LQKENI.